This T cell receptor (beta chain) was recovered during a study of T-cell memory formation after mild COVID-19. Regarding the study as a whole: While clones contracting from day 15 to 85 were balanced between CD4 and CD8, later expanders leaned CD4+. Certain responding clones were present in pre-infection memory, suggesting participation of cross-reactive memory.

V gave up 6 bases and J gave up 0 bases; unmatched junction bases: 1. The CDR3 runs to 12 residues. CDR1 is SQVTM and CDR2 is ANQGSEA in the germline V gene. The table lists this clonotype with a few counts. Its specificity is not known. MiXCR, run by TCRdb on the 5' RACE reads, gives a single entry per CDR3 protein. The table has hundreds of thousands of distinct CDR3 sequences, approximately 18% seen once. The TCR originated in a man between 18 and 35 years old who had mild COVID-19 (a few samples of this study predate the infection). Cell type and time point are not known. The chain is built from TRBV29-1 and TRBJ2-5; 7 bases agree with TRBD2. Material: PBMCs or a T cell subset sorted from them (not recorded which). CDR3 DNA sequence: TGCAGCGTGCGGGGGTACCAAGAGACCCAGTACTTC. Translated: CSVRGYQETQYF.